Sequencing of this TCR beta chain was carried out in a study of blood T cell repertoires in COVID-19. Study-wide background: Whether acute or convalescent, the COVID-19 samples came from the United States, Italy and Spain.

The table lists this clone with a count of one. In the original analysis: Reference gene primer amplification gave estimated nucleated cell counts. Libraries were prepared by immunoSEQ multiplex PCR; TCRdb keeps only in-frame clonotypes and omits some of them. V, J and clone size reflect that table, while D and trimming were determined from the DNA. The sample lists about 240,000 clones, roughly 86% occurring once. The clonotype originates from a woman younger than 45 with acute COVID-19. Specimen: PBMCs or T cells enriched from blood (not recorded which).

CDR3 residues: CASSQDRMSSGGGGHEQYF. DNA for the CDR3: TGTGCCAGCAGCCAAGACCGTATGTCTAGCGGGGGGGGCGGGCACGAGCAGTACTTC. J is TRBJ2-7 and V is TRBV3-1 (or the pseudogene TRBV3-2); 12 bases are a match to TRBD2. The CDR3 totals 19 residues. In germline, CDR1 is LGHDT, CDR2 YNNKEL (reference sequence). J was trimmed by 5 bases and V by 0 bases; bases with no gene match: 14.